This TCR beta chain was sequenced during a study of T cell responses to AZD1222 COVID-19 vaccine (dated by TCRdb to the early 2020s). The study in broad terms: TCR sequencing covered over 230 trial participants: 207 given two doses of AZD1222 and around 26 given two doses of MenACWY control vaccine. Enrollment into the trials was organized by age into subgroups of 18-55, 56-69 and 70-plus years, and those subgroups contained around 150, 28 and 57 TCR-sequenced participants, respectively. Study-level results and caveats: Reportedly, almost half of the unique spike-specific TCRs recognized epitopes lying outside the regions that are mutated in the B.1.351 and B.1.1.7 variants. Conclusions about previously exposed vaccinees are limited because only 5 or 6 AZD1222 recipients were SARS-CoV-2 seropositive at baseline. Because no samples from the day 14 peak response were available, repertoires could be characterized only after the peak T cell response. A significant rise in spike-specific TCR breadth and depth was observed after two AZD1222 doses relative to day 0 and relative to MenACWY recipients. In the small 56-69-year group, the increase in depth fell short of significance, most likely because of low power. Participants were mostly white British and included more females than males, and it was suggested by the authors that clonal diversity may have been underestimated. The vaccine-associated CD4 TCRs covered the entire spike protein, and the dominant responses fell in regions 160-218 and 743-854.

The cysteine opens and the phenylalanine closes a CDR3 of 15 amino acids. Solely the CDR3 DNA is kept, with 45 bases framed from the first base. Taken from the germline V gene, the CDR1 and CDR2 loops are SGHTA and FQGNSA. V is shortened by 6 bases, J by 3 bases, and the region joining them spans 18 bases. The CDR3 regions of human TCRbeta chains were analyzed by immunosequencing. Processing in the source paper ran as follows. TCRs in the repertoires were matched against a reference library of SARS-CoV-2-specific TCRs that had been generated with the MIRA antigen-specificity platform. Breadth meant the fraction of unique TCRs that were SARS-CoV-2-associated, whereas depth meant the fraction of total T cells that were SARS-CoV-2-associated. Using the MIRA data, each spike-specific TCR was mapped to the spike region that the TCR reacts to and placed in a CD4 or CD8 class. Log10-transformed breadth and depth values were compared by one-way ANOVA with Sidak's multiple comparisons tests. TCRdb holds this immuneACCESS table with in-frame rearrangements only. Some clones are missing; in checked studies, unresolved V genes explain under half, and the rest has no known cause. V, J and clone size are taken as reported in that table, and D and trimming were inferred from the DNA itself. Here the sample has 57,000 or so clones; over 60% occur a single time. The ten largest make up under 4.5% of the sample.

The count of this clone is one. The antigen it recognizes is unknown. No much larger clone exists at a distance of one base, and base qualities are not known. The sample's time point label, in plain terms: about 28 days (+/-7) after the second vaccine dose. AZD1222 recipients with second doses at about 4 weeks or about 12 weeks were pooled, because spike-specific TCR depth and breadth did not differ between schedules. Vaccinee samples came from UK trials COV001 and COV002, including a single-blind randomized controlled phase 2/3 trial of AZD1222 (ChAdOx1 nCoV-19) in healthy adults. Trial participant PBMC samples were collected at day 0 and day 28 after the second dose for TCRbeta chain sequencing.

The receptor was derived from an adult who received the AZD1222 COVID-19 vaccine. The chain is assembled from TRBV7-2 and TRBJ2-7; TRBD1 could be the D gene, as 6 bases match. The sequences come from peripheral blood, collected 28 days after the second AZD1222 dose. The sequenced DNA is TGTGCCAGCAGTTTCTCCGGGACATCGCTCTACGAGCAGTACTTC. Its protein product is CASSFSGTSLYEQYF.